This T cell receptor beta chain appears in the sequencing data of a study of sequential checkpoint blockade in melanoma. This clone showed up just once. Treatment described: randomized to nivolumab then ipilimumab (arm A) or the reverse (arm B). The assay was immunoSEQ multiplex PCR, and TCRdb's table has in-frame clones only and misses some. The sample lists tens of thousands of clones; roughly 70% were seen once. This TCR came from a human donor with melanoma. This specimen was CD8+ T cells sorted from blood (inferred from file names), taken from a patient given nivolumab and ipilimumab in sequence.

Here the CDR3 DNA reads TGTGCCAGCAGCCAAACTGGGGCAGGGGGCATATTGGCTAATGAAAAACTGTTTTTT. It specifies CASSQTGAGGILANEKLFF. The chain couples TRBV4-2 to TRBJ1-4, with 8 bases matching TRBD1. The CDR3 contains 19 residues. Germline values: CDR1 LGHNA, CDR2 YNFKEQ. Trimming at V came to 2 bases and at J to 3 bases, leaving 14 bases not matched to a gene.